Described below is a single T cell receptor (beta chain) sequence and its context. Its specificity is unknown. The length of the CDR3 is 15 residues. Germline V gene sequence: CDR1 SNHLY, CDR2 FYNNEI. Trimming took 2 bases from V and 7 from J, leaving 15 bases between them. Every one of the donors was a healthy Caucasian. A universal primer site was created by template switching, with the cDNA bearing unique molecular identifiers. TCRdb reanalysed the 5' RACE reads using MiXCR and keeps one entry per CDR3 protein. The sample lists 400,000 to 500,000 distinct CDR3 sequences, 15% to 20% occurring once. The data were taken from a study of identical twins. Whole-study findings and limits: Cord blood's abundant beta clonotypes had fewer insertions, unlike memory repertoires. An excess of low generation probability was shown by twin-shared out-of-frame alpha sequences.

The genes are TRBV2 and TRBJ1-3; possible D gene TRBD1, 5 bases. What was sequenced was naive T cells sorted from blood. The sequence derives from a man between 45 and 60 years old in good health. In DNA, the CDR3 is TGTGCCAGCAGTGAATCACGGGGGACCTTGAACACCATATATTTT. It yields the protein CASSESRGTLNTIYF.